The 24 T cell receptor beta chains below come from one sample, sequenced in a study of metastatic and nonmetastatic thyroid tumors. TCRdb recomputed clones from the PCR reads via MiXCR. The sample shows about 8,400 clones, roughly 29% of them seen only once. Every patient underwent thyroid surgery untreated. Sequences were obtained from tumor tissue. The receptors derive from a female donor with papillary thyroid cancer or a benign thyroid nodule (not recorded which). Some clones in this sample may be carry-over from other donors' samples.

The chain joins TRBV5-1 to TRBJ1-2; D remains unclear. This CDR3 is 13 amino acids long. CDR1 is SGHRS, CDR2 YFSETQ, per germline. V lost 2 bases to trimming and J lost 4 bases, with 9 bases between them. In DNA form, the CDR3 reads TGCGCCAGCAGCTTTGGGGTTAGCTATGGCTACACCTTC. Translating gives CASSFGVSYGYTF.

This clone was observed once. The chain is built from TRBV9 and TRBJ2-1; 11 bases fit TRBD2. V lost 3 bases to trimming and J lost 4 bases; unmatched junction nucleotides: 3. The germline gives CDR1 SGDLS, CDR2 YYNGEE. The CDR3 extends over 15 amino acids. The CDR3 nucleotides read TGTGCCAGCAGCGCCGCTAGCGGGGGGTACAATGAGCAGTTCTTC. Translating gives CASSAASGGYNEQFF.

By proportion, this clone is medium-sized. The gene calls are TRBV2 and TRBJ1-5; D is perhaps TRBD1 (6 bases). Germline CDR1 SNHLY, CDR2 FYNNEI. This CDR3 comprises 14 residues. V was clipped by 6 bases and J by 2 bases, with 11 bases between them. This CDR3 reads CASSVGAGNQPQHF. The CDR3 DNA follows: TGTGCCAGCAGCGTGGGGGCAGGCAATCAGCCCCAGCATTTT.

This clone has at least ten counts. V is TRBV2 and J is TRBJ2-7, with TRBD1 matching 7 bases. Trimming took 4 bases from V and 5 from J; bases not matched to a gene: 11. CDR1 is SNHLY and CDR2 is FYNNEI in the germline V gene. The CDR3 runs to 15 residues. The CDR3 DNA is TGTGCCAGCAGTGTAGGGGACAGCCCTACAGACGAGCAGTACTTC. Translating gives CASSVGDSPTDEQYF.

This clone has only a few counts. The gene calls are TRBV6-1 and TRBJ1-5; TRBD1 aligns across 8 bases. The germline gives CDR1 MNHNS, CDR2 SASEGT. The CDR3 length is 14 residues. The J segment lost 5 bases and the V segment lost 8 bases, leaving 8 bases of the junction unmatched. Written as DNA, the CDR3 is TGTGCCAGCGGAGAGGACAGGGACTATCAGCCCCAGCATTTT. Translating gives CASGEDRDYQPQHF.

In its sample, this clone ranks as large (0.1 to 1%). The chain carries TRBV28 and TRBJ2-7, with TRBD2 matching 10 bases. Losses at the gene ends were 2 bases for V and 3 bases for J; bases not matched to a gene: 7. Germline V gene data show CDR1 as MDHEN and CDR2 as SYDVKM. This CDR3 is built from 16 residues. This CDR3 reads CASSLELAGEDYEQYF. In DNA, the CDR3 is TGTGCCAGCAGTTTAGAGCTAGCGGGGGAAGACTACGAGCAGTACTTC. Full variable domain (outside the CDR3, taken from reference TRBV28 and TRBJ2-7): DVKVTQSSRYLVKRTGEKVFLECVQDMDHENMFWYRQDPGLGLRLIYFSYDVKMKEKGDIPEGYSVSREKKERFSLILESASTNQTSMYLCASSLELAGEDYEQYFGPGTRLTVT.

The CDR3 coding sequence is TGTGCCAGCAGCCCCGACAGGGGAAGTCAGCCCCAGCATTTT. Its translation is CASSPDRGSQPQHF. This sequence joins TRBV28 and TRBJ1-5, with TRBD1 matching 8 bases. This CDR3 contains 14 residues. The trim removed 6 bases at V and 6 bases at J, leaving 7 bases unmatched. Per the germline V gene, CDR1 is MDHEN and CDR2 is SYDVKM.

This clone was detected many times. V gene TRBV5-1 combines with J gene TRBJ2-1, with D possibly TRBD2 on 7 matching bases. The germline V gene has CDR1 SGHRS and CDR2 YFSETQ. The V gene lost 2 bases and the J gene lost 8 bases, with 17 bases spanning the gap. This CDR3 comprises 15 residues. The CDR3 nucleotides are TGCGCCAGCAGCTTAGGGGGAGCGGGGTACGATGAGCAGTTCTTC. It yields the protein CASSLGGAGYDEQFF. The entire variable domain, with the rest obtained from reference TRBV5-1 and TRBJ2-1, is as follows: KAGVTQTPRYLIKTRGQQVTLSCSPISGHRSVSWYQQTPGQGLQFLFEYFSETQRNKGNFPGRFSGRQFSNSRSEMNVSTLELGDSALYLCASSLGGAGYDEQFFGPGTRLTVL.

CDR3 sequence (DNA): TGCGCCAGCAGCTTGAGGTTCAACGAGCAGTACTTC. Its protein is CASSLRFNEQYF. The chain employs TRBV5-1 and TRBJ2-7, with D hard to call. V lost 1 base and J lost 5, with 7 bases in between. This CDR3 has 12 amino acids. The germline gives CDR1 SGHRS, CDR2 YFSETQ.

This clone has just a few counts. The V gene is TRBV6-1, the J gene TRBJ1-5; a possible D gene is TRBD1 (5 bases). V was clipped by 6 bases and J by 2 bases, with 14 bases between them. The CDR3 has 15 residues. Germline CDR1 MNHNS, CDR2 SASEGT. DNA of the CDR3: TGTGCCAGCAGAACCGGAGGGGTTGGCAATCAGCCCCAGCATTTT. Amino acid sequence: CASRTGGVGNQPQHF.

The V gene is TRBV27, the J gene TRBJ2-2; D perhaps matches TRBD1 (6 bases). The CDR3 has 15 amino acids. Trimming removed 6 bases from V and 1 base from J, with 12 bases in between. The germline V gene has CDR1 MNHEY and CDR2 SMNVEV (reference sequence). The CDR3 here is CASRRTGQNTGELFF. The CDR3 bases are TGTGCCAGCAGAAGGACGGGACAGAACACCGGGGAGCTGTTTTTT.

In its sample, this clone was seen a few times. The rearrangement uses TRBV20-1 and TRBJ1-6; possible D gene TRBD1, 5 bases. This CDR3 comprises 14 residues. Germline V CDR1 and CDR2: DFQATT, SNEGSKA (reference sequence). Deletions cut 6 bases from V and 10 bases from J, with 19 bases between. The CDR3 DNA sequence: TGCAGTGCGGAGGGACGGCTTGGTGAGTCACCCCTCCACTTT. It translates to CSAEGRLGESPLHF.

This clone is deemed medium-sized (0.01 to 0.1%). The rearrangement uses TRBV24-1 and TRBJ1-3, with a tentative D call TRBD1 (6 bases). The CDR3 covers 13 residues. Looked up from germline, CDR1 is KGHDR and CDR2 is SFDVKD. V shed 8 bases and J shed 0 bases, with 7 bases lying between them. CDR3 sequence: CATTQGSGNTIYF. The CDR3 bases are TGTGCCACCACACAGGGCTCTGGAAACACCATATATTTT.

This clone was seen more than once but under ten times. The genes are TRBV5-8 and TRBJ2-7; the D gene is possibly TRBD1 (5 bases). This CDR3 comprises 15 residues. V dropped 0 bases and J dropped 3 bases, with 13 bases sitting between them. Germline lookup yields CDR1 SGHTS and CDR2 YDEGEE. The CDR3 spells CASSLVQGYNYEQYF. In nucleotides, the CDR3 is TGTGCCAGCAGCTTGGTCCAGGGTTATAACTACGAGCAGTACTTC.

The CDR3 loop is CASSPRERADEQFF. The CDR3 DNA sequence: TGTGCCAGCAGCCCCCGGGAGAGGGCAGATGAGCAGTTCTTC. The rearrangement links TRBV3-1 to TRBJ2-1, with a possible D match to TRBD2 (6 bases). In germline, CDR1 is LGHDT, CDR2 YNNKEL (reference sequence). CDR3 size: 14 residues. The V end lost 4 bases, the J end lost 8 bases, and 15 bases lay between the germline ends.

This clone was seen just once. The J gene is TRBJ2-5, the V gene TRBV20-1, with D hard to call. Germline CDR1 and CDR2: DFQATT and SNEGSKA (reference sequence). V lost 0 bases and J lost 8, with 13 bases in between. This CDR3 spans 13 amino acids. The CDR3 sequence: CSAREVASDTQYF. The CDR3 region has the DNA TGCAGTGCTAGAGAGGTGGCTTCAGATACCCAGTACTTC.

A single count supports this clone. For the CDR3, the DNA is TGCAGTGCTAGAAAGGGGGAAGAGGGCTACACCTTC. Protein sequence: CSARKGEEGYTF. The gene calls are TRBV20-1 and TRBJ1-2; tentatively, D is TRBD1 (6 bases). The CDR3 runs to 12 residues. CDR1 and CDR2 from the germline V gene are DFQATT and SNEGSKA (reference sequence). The germline V and J ends were trimmed by 2 bases and 8 bases, with 12 bases remaining between them.

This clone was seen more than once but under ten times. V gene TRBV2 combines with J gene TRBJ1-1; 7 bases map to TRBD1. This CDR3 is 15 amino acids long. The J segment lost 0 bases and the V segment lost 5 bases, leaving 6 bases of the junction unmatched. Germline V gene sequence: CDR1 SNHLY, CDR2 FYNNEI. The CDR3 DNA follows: TGTGCCAGCAGTCTCGAGGGGGCGGTGAACACTGAAGCTTTCTTT. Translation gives CASSLEGAVNTEAFF.

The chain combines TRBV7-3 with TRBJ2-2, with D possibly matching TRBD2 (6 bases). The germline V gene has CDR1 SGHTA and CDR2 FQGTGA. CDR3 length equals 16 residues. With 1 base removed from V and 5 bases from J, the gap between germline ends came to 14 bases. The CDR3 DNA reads TGTGCCAGCAGCTTAAATCCCTCGGGGGTGACCGGGGAGCTGTTTTTT. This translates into CASSLNPSGVTGELFF.

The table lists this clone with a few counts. The CDR3 region is CASSGQGGEKLFF. The CDR3 DNA is TGTGCCAGCAGCGGACAGGGGGGTGAAAAACTGTTTTTT. This chain joins TRBV6-5 and TRBJ1-4; the match to TRBD1 covers 10 bases. Germline V gene sequence: CDR1 MNHEY, CDR2 SVGAGI. Trimming took 6 bases from V and 7 from J; bases not matched to a gene: 2. This CDR3 contains 13 residues.

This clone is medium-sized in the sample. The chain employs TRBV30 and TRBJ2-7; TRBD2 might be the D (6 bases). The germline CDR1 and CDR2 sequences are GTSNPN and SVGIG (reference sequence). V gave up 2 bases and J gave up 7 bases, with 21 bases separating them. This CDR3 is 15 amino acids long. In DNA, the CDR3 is TGTGCCTGGAGTCGCATACGGACCGGGGACTTTGAGCAGTACTTC. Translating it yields CAWSRIRTGDFEQYF.

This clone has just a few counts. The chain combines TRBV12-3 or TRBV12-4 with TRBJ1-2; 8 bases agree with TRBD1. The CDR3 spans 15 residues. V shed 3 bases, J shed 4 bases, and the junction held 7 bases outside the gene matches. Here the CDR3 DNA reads TGTGCCAGCAGTTTCGGGACAGGAGCTTCCTATGGCTACACCTTC. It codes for CASSFGTGASYGYTF.

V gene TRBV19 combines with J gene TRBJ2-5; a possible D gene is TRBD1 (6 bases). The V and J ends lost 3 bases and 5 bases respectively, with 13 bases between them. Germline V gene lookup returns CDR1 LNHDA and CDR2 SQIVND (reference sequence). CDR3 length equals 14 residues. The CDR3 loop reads CASSIRAGEETQYF. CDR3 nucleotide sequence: TGTGCCAGTAGTATCCGGGCAGGGGAGGAGACCCAGTACTTC.

CDR3 sequence (DNA): TGTGCCAGTAGTCCGGACAATCAGCCCCAGCATTTT. Translation gives CASSPDNQPQHF. V gene TRBV19 combines with J gene TRBJ1-5; no clear D. The V end was cut by 5 bases, the J end by 3 bases, with 5 bases between. The length of the CDR3 is 12 residues. Germline CDR1 is LNHDA and CDR2 is SQIVND (reference sequence).